This T cell receptor (beta chain) was sequenced in a study of blood T cell repertoires in COVID-19. CDR1 and CDR2 from the germline V gene are DFQATT and SNEGSKA (reference sequence). This CDR3 has 11 residues. With 6 bases removed from V and 5 bases from J, the gap between germline ends came to 7 bases. Recovered Cohort 3 donors showed two negative PCRs, clearance, or symptom resolution. The assay was immunoSEQ multiplex PCR, and TCRdb's table has in-frame clones only and misses some. The profile covers around 230,000 clones, with approximately 80% appearing a single time and around a tenth taken by the ten largest.

The receptor was derived from a man in his forties who had recovered from COVID-19. V usage is TRBV20-1 and J usage is TRBJ1-4; D not resolved. The sample was PBMCs or T cells enriched from blood (not recorded which). The DNA for the CDR3 is TGCAGTGCCAGGAAGAATGAAAAACTGTTTTTT. Translated, it gives CSARKNEKLFF.